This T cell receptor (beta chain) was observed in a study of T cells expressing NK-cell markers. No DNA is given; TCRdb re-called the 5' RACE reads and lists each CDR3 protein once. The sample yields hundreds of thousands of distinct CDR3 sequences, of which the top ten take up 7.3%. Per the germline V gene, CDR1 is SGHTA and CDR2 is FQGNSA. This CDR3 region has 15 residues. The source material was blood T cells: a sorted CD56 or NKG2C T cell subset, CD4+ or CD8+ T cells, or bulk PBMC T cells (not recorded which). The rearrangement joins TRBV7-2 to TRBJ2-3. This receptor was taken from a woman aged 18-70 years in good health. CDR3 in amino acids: CASSFRSTSTDTQYF.